A single sample is the source of the 10 T cell receptor beta chains below, sequenced in a study of T cell repertoires in cytomegalovirus infection. Each CDR3 protein gets one entry after TCRdb re-called the reads with MiXCR. The sample holds 450,000 to 600,000 distinct CDR3 sequences, 33% seen once. Their cognate antigens are unknown. The material sequenced was cultured PBMCs, taken from culture after CMV antigen stimulation. The receptors here all came from a human donor in good health (CMV status not recorded). Some clones in this sample may be carry-over from other donors' samples.

This clonotype has a count of ten or more. The chain joins TRBV7-9 to TRBJ2-3; no clear D. Germline values: CDR1 SEHNR, CDR2 FQNEAQ (reference sequence). The CDR3 loop spans 14 amino acids. The V end lost 5 bases, the J end lost 4 bases, and 13 bases lay between the germline ends. The CDR3 loop is CASSHPLRADTQYF. The CDR3 DNA sequence: TGTGCCAGCAGCCACCCTCTACGGGCAGATACGCAGTATTTT.

This clonotype occurred a few times. V gene TRBV7-9 combines with J gene TRBJ2-7; the D gene is possibly TRBD2 (5 bases). This CDR3 has 14 amino acids. V was pared by 6 bases and J by 6 bases, with 18 bases between. Germline V gives CDR1 SEHNR, CDR2 FQNEAQ (reference sequence). CDR3 in amino acids: CASSSSDPGSEQYV. DNA for the CDR3: TGTGCCAGCAGTTCGAGCGACCCGGGGTCCGAGCAGTACGTC.

This clonotype appeared a few times. V gene TRBV4-3 combines with J gene TRBJ2-3, with D maybe TRBD2 (5 bases). Germline lookup yields CDR1 LGHNA and CDR2 YSLEER. V shed 0 bases and J shed 2 bases, with 12 bases lying between them. This CDR3 has 16 amino acids. The CDR3 loop is CASSQESRGSTDTQYF. The CDR3 DNA reads as TGCGCCAGCAGCCAAGAATCTCGGGGATCCACAGATACGCAGTATTTT.

The chain is built from TRBV12-3 or TRBV12-4 and TRBJ2-1; D gene uncertain. This CDR3 has 14 amino acids. The V gene lost 4 bases and the J gene lost 2 bases, with 9 bases spanning the gap. This CDR3 reads CASSSPRTYNEQFF. CDR3 nucleotide sequence: TGTGCCAGCAGTTCCCCTAGGACCTACAATGAGCAGTTCTTC.

CDR3 sequence: CASSARAGTFTDTQYF. CDR3 DNA: TGTGCCAGCAGCGCGCGAGCGGGAACCTTCACAGATACGCAGTATTTT. The chain employs TRBV9 and TRBJ2-3; 7 nucleotides agree with TRBD2. The V and J ends lost 3 bases and 2 bases, in that order; junction bases with no gene match: 9. Germline-derived CDR1 and CDR2 are SGDLS and YYNGEE. This CDR3 has 16 amino acids.

This chain links TRBV7-2 with TRBJ2-3, with 11 bases identical to TRBD2. The CDR3 totals 16 residues. V gave up 4 bases and J gave up 5 bases; unmatched junction bases: 8. Germline values: CDR1 SGHTA, CDR2 FQGNSA. CDR3 amino acids: CASSSGLAGSGDTQYF. The CDR3 nucleotides are TGTGCCAGCAGCTCCGGACTAGCGGGTTCGGGAGATACGCAGTATTTT. The full variable domain, its missing parts supplied by reference TRBV7-2 and TRBJ2-3, is GAGVSQSPSNKVTEKGKDVELRCDPISGHTALYWYRQSLGQGLEFLIYFQGNSAPDKSGLPSDRFSAERTGGSVSTLTIQRTQQEDSAVYLCASSSGLAGSGDTQYFGPGTRLTVL.

The chain recombines TRBV12-3 or TRBV12-4 with TRBJ2-1; 7 nucleotides line up with TRBD2. Unmatched junction bases numbered 5, after V lost 3 bases and J lost 0 bases. The CDR3 spans 16 residues. DNA of the CDR3: TGTGCCAGCAGTTTGTCTCGCGGGAGCTCCTACAATGAGCAGTTCTTC. Encoded protein: CASSLSRGSSYNEQFF.

This clonotype was seen ten or more times. The CDR3 protein is CASSQSPGVSSYNEQFF. As DNA, the CDR3 is TGTGCCAGCAGCCAGAGCCCGGGAGTGAGCTCCTACAATGAGCAGTTCTTC. The V and J genes are TRBV7-8 and TRBJ2-1; perhaps TRBD2 as D (6 bases). This CDR3 contains 17 residues. CDR1 is SGHVS and CDR2 is FQNEAQ in the germline V gene. The V end was cut by 5 bases, the J end by 0 bases, with 17 bases between.

This clonotype was seen only a few times. This rearrangement joins TRBV7-2 to TRBJ2-7; D gene uncertain. CDR3 length equals 14 residues. CDR1 is SGHTA, CDR2 FQGNSA, per germline. V lost 2 bases and J 0 bases, leaving 8 bases between the germline ends. The CDR3 nucleotides are TGTGCCAGCAGCTTAAGTCGGAACTCCTACGAGCAGTACGTC. Translating gives CASSLSRNSYEQYV.

The rearrangement links TRBV6-6 to TRBJ1-2; a weak D match, TRBD1 (5 bases). Trimming shortened V by 7 bases and J by 3 bases, and 12 bases separated the two germline ends. This CDR3 has 13 amino acids. CDR1 is MNHNY, CDR2 SVGAGI, per germline (reference sequence). CDR3 sequence (DNA): TGTGCCAGCACCCCTGGGGGGGACTATGGCTACACCTTC. Its translation: CASTPGGDYGYTF.